The sequence of this TCR beta chain was determined in a study of Ad26.COV2.S vaccination and SARS-CoV-2 variants. Turning to the study itself: Donor allocation was to the COV1001 Ad26.COV2.S trial arm.

This clone has a single count. CDR1 SGHTA and CDR2 FQGNSA come from the germline V gene. Trimming removed 5 bases from V and 0 bases from J; junction bases left unmatched: 6. The CDR3 runs 16 residues. Treatment of the sample: 19 received Ad26.COV2.S at low or high dose, single or two shots; 5 received placebo; per-sample allocation not given. Material that was analyzed had been drawn on day 63 after the first vaccine or placebo injection. Cohort 1b enrolled adults aged 18-55 years in Boston. Vaccination used an Ad26 vector expressing Wuhan-strain SARS-CoV-2 spike. Sequencing was performed with immunoSEQ multiplex PCR; in TCRdb, only in-frame clones are kept and a portion is missing. The profile shows approximately 300,000 clones, about 85% of them singletons.

The material was peripheral blood, obtained in a trial of Ad26.COV2.S vaccine versus placebo. The sequence derives from a person between 18 and 59 years old who received the Ad26.COV2.S COVID-19 vaccine or a placebo. V usage is TRBV7-2 and J usage is TRBJ1-3; 8 bases align to TRBD1. The CDR3 here is CASSLQGGASGNTIYF. For the CDR3, the DNA is TGTGCCAGCAGCCTACAGGGGGGGGCCTCTGGAAACACCATATATTTT.